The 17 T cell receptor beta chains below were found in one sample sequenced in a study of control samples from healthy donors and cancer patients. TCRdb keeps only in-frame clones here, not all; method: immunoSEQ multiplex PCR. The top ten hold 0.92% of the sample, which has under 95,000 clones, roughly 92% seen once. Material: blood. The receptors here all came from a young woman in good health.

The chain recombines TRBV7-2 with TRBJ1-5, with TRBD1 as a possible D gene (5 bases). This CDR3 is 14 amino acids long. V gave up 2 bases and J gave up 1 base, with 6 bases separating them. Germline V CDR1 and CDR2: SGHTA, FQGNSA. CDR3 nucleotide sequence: TGTGCCAGCAGCTTAAGGGACAGCAATCAGCCCCAGCATTTT. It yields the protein CASSLRDSNQPQHF.

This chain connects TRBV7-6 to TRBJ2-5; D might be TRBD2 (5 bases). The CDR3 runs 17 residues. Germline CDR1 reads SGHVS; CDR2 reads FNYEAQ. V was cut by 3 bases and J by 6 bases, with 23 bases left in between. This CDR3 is CASSLEIREAVLQTQYF. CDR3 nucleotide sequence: TGTGCCAGCAGCTTGGAGATCCGGGAAGCTGTTCTACAGACCCAGTACTTC.

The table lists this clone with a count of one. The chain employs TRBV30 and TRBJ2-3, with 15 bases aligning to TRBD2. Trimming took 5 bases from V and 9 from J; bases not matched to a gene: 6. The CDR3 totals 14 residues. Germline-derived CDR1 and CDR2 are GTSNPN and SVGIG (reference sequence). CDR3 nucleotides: TGTGCCTGGGGACTAGCGGGAGGGCTTAAGACGCAGTATTTT. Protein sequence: CAWGLAGGLKTQYF.

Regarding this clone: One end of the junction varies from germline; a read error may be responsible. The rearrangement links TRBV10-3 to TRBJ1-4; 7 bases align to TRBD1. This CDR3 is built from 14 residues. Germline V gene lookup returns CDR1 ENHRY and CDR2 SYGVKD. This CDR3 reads CAISESTGTEKLSF. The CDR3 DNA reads TGTGCCATCAGTGAGTCGACAGGGACCGAAAAACTAAGCTTT.

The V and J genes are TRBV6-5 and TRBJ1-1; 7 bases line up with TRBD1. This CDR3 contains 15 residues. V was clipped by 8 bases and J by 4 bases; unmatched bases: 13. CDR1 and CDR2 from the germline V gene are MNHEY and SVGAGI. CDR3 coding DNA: TGTGCCAGCGTACCGAGGGGGCCCCTGGGCACTGAAGCTTTCTTT. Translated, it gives CASVPRGPLGTEAFF.

The CDR3 loop reads CASSQGASGRANYEQYF. In DNA form, the CDR3 reads TGTGCCAGCAGCCAAGGCGCCAGCGGGAGGGCCAACTACGAGCAGTACTTC. This chain joins TRBV3-1 (or the pseudogene TRBV3-2) and TRBJ2-7; 10 positions agree with TRBD2. Germline V gene sequence: CDR1 LGHDT, CDR2 YNNKEL (reference sequence). There are 17 residues in the CDR3. After removal of 1 base from V and 3 bases from J, the junction contained 9 bases not matched to a gene.

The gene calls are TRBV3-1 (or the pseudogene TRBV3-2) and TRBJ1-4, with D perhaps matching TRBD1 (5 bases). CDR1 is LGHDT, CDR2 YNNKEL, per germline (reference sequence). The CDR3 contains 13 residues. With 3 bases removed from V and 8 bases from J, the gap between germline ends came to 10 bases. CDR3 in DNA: TGTGCCAGCAGCCAGGGGGAGGCGGAAAAACTGTTTTTT. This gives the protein CASSQGEAEKLFF.

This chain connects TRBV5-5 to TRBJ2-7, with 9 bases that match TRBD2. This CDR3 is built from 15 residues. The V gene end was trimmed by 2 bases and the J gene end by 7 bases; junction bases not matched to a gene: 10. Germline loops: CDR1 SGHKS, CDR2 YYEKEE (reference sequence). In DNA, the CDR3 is TGTGCCAGCAGCTTCTCTGGACTAGCGACGGGGGAGCAGTACTTC. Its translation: CASSFSGLATGEQYF. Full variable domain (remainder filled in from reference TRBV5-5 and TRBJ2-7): DAGVTQSPTHLIKTRGQQVTLRCSPISGHKSVSWYQQVLGQGPQFIFQYYEKEERGRGNFPDRFSARQFPNYSSELNVNALLLGDSALYLCASSFSGLATGEQYFGPGTRLTVT.

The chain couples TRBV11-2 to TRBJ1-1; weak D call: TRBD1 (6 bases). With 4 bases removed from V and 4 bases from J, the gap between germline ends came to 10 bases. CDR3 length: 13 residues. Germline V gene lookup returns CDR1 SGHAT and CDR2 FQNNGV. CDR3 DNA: TGTGCCAGCAGCTCCACACAGGGCACTGAAGCTTTCTTT. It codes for CASSSTQGTEAFF.

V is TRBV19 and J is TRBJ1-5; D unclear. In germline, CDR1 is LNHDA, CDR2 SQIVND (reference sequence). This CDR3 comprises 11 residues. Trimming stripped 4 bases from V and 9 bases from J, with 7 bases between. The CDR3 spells CASSTPGPQHF. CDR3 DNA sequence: TGTGCCAGTAGTACCCCGGGGCCCCAGCATTTT.

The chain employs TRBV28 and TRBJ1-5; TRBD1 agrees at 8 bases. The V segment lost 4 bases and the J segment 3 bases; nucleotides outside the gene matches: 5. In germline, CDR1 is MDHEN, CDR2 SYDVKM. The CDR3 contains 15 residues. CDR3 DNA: TGTGCCAGCAGTTATGGGGACAGGCCCAATCAGCCCCAGCATTTT. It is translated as CASSYGDRPNQPQHF.

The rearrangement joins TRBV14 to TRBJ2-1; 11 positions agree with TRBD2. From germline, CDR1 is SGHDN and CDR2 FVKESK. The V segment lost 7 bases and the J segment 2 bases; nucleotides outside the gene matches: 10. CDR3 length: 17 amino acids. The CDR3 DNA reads TGTGCCAGCACCCCAGGGACTAGCGGCTGGACCTACAATGAGCAGTTCTTC. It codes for CASTPGTSGWTYNEQFF.

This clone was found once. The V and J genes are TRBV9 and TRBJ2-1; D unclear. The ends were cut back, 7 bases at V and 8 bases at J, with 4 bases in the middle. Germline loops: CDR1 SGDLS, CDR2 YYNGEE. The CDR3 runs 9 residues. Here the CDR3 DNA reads TGTGCCAGCGACGATGAGCAGTTCTTC. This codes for CASDDEQFF. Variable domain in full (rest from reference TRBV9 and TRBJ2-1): DSGVTQTPKHLITATGQRVTLRCSPRSGDLSVYWYQQSLDQGLQFLIQYYNGEERAKGNILERFSAQQFPDLHSELNLSSLELGDSALYFCASDDEQFFGPGTRLTVL.

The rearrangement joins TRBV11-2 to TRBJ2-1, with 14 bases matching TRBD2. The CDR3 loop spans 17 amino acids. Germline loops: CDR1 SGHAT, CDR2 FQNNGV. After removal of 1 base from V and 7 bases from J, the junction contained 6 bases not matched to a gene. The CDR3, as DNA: TGTGCCAGCAGCTTAGGTGGGACTAGCGGGAGTATGAATGAGCAGTTCTTC. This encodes CASSLGGTSGSMNEQFF.

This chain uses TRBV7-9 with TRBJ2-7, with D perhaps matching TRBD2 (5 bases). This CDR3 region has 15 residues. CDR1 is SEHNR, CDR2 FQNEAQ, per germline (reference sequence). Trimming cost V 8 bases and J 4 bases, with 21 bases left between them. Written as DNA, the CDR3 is TGTGCCAGCGCGCGGCCGGGGATGGGCGGATACGAGCAGTACTTC. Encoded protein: CASARPGMGGYEQYF.

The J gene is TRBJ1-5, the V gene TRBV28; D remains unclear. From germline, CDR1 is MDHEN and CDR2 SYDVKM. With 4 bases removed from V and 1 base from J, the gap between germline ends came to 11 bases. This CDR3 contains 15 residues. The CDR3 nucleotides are TGTGCCAGCAGTTATTGGTCCAGCAGCAATCAGCCCCAGCATTTT. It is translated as CASSYWSSSNQPQHF. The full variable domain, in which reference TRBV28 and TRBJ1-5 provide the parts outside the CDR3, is DVKVTQSSRYLVKRTGEKVFLECVQDMDHENMFWYRQDPGLGLRLIYFSYDVKMKEKGDIPEGYSVSREKKERFSLILESASTNQTSMYLCASSYWSSSNQPQHFGDGTRLSIL.

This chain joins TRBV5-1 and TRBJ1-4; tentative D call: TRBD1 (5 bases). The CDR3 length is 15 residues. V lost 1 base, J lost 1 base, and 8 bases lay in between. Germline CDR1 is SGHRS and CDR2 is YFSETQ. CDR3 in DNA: TGCGCCAGCAGCTTGTGGGGGGTAACTAATGAAAAACTGTTTTTT. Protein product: CASSLWGVTNEKLFF.